Each of the 17 T cell receptor beta chains below was sequenced from the same sample in a study of blood T cell repertoires in COVID-19. Profiling relied on immunoSEQ multiplex PCR, and the TCRdb table lists in-frame clones only, not all of them. Seen here are some 200,000 clones, over 75% observed once, and the top ten hold 15% to 20%. The sequencing sample was made of peripheral blood. All receptors derive from a man aged 50-59 years with COVID-19, enrolled during active disease.

This chain joins TRBV12-3 or TRBV12-4 and TRBJ2-3; a weak D match, TRBD2 (5 bases). V was cut by 6 bases and J by 6 bases, with 13 bases left in between. The CDR3 extends over 13 amino acids. CDR3 in DNA: TGTGCCAGCAGCCGGTCTTGGGAGGATACGCAGTATTTT. Translated: CASSRSWEDTQYF.

This sequence joins TRBV19 and TRBJ2-7, with 9 bases lining up with TRBD1. Per germline, CDR1 LNHDA and CDR2 SQIVND (reference sequence). V shed 10 bases, J shed 6 bases, and the junction held 10 bases outside the gene matches. This CDR3 has 13 residues. CDR3 DNA: TGTGCCACCTTAGGACAGGGGCCAGGCGAGCAGTACTTC. Amino acid sequence: CATLGQGPGEQYF.

The gene calls are TRBV6-5 and TRBJ1-5; 7 nucleotides agree with TRBD1. Trimming took 10 bases from V and 4 from J; bases not matched to a gene: 10. Looked up from germline, CDR1 is MNHEY and CDR2 is SVGAGI. The CDR3 is 14 residues long. The CDR3 sequence is CATAGQMGNQPQHF. CDR3 sequence (DNA): TGTGCCACCGCGGGACAGATGGGGAATCAGCCCCAGCATTTT.

This chain uses TRBV9 with TRBJ1-1; possibly TRBD1 for D (6 bases). Deletions cut 4 bases from V and 2 bases from J, with 18 bases between. The CDR3 covers 16 residues. The germline CDR1 and CDR2 sequences are SGDLS and YYNGEE. The CDR3 region is CASSPTEGGGNTEAFF. In DNA, the CDR3 is TGTGCCAGCAGCCCAACGGAGGGGGGGGGCAACACTGAAGCTTTCTTT.

The chain recombines TRBV6-5 with TRBJ1-4; 7 bases are shared with TRBD1. V lost 6 bases and J lost 3; bases outside the gene matches: 4. Looked up from germline, CDR1 is MNHEY and CDR2 is SVGAGI. The CDR3 runs to 14 residues. This CDR3 is CASRRDSSNEKLFF. The CDR3 DNA reads TGTGCCAGCAGGCGGGACAGCTCTAATGAAAAACTGTTTTTT.

The chain combines TRBV6-5 with TRBJ2-7, with 8 bases aligning to TRBD2. CDR3 length: 13 residues. With V trimmed by 7 bases and J by 1 base, 3 bases remained unmatched. Germline CDR1 MNHEY, CDR2 SVGAGI. The CDR3 DNA sequence: TGTGCCAGCACGACTAGCGTATCCTACGAGCAGTACTTC. Residues: CASTTSVSYEQYF.

The V gene is TRBV7-9, the J gene TRBJ2-2, with TRBD1 matching over 8 bases. In germline, CDR1 is SEHNR, CDR2 FQNEAQ (reference sequence). The CDR3 extends over 15 amino acids. V lost 5 bases and J lost 5; bases outside the gene matches: 7. The CDR3 loop reads CASSIDRGGTGELFF. For the CDR3, the DNA is TGTGCCAGCAGCATAGACAGGGGAGGAACCGGGGAGCTGTTTTTT. The variable domain in full, completed from reference TRBV7-9 and TRBJ2-2, reads DTGVSQNPRHKITKRGQNVTFRCDPISEHNRLYWYRQTLGQGPEFLTYFQNEAQLEKSRLLSDRFSAERPKGSFSTLEIQRTEQGDSAMYLCASSIDRGGTGELFFGEGSRLTVL.

The rearrangement joins TRBV7-9 to TRBJ1-2; D gene ambiguous. CDR1 and CDR2 (germline): SEHNR, FQNEAQ (reference sequence). V gave up 0 bases and J gave up 7 bases, with 12 bases separating them. The CDR3 runs to 14 residues. For the CDR3, the DNA is TGTGCCAGCAGCTTAGCCGAGACAATCCCTGGCTACACCTTC. Protein sequence: CASSLAETIPGYTF.

As regards this clone: This sample includes further DNA sequences coding for the same CDR3. The gene calls are TRBV20-1 and TRBJ1-1; D is possibly TRBD1 (6 bases). The V and J ends lost 3 bases and 5 bases respectively, with 7 bases between them. Germline CDR1 and CDR2: DFQATT and SNEGSKA (reference sequence). The CDR3 extends over 11 amino acids. CDR3 sequence (DNA): TGCAGTGCTAGTAGGGGGACTGAAGCTTTCTTT. This translates into CSASRGTEAFF.

This chain joins TRBV19 and TRBJ2-2, with TRBD2 matching 11 bases. Germline V lookup: CDR1 LNHDA, CDR2 SQIVND (reference sequence). The CDR3 runs 18 residues. V dropped 9 bases and J dropped 4; count of bases not matched to a gene: 16. The CDR3 DNA follows: TGTGCCAGCTCTAACGTGGGTAGCGGGAGGGGGGGCACCGGGGAGCTGTTTTTT. Translating gives CASSNVGSGRGGTGELFF.

The CDR3 is CASSTLAGADTGELFF. The CDR3 DNA reads as TGTGCCAGCTCGACACTAGCGGGAGCGGACACCGGGGAGCTGTTTTTT. V is TRBV18 and J is TRBJ2-2; the match to TRBD2 covers 11 bases. This CDR3 has 16 amino acids. Germline V gene sequence: CDR1 KGHSH, CDR2 LQKENI. V shed 6 bases and J 3 bases; nucleotides not matched to a gene: 6.

Regarding this clone: The same CDR3 arises from other DNA sequences in this sample as well. This sequence joins TRBV4-1 and TRBJ2-5; 14 nucleotides agree with TRBD2. After removal of 1 base from V and 5 bases from J, the junction contained 3 bases not matched to a gene. The CDR3 extends over 16 amino acids. CDR1 and CDR2 (germline): MGHRA, YSYEKL. The CDR3 sequence is CASSQGLAGGQETQYF. CDR3 DNA: TGCGCCAGCAGCCAAGGACTAGCGGGGGGGCAGGAGACCCAGTACTTC.

As to this clone: The sample has other DNA sequences that encode this CDR3 too. The chain joins TRBV7-2 to TRBJ1-5; the match to TRBD1 covers 9 bases. The V and J ends lost 4 bases and 6 bases, in that order; junction bases with no gene match: 7. This CDR3 has 15 amino acids. Germline V gene data show CDR1 as SGHTA and CDR2 as FQGNSA. The CDR3 region has the DNA TGTGCCAGCAGCTCGAGACAGGGGGGTGGTCAGCCCCAGCATTTT. Translating it yields CASSSRQGGGQPQHF. The full variable domain, its missing parts supplied by reference TRBV7-2 and TRBJ1-5, is GAGVSQSPSNKVTEKGKDVELRCDPISGHTALYWYRQSLGQGLEFLIYFQGNSAPDKSGLPSDRFSAERTGGSVSTLTIQRTQQEDSAVYLCASSSRQGGGQPQHFGDGTRLSIL.

The chain links TRBV5-1 to TRBJ2-1, with 7 bases matching TRBD2. In germline, CDR1 is SGHRS, CDR2 YFSETQ. The CDR3 has 15 residues. V gave up 0 bases and J gave up 7 bases; unmatched junction bases: 7. CDR3 region: CASSLVGGAGNEQFF. CDR3 sequence (DNA): TGCGCCAGCAGCTTGGTCGGGGGAGCGGGGAATGAGCAGTTCTTC.

This clone has just a few counts. Other DNA sequences in the same sample also yield this CDR3. J is TRBJ1-3 and V is TRBV2; maybe TRBD1 (6 bases). The CDR3 runs 15 residues. CDR1 SNHLY and CDR2 FYNNEI come from the germline V gene. Trimming left V 3 bases short and J 0 bases short, with 9 bases between. The CDR3 region is CASSERTDSGNTIYF. In DNA form, the CDR3 reads TGTGCCAGCAGTGAGAGGACAGACTCTGGAAACACCATATATTTT.

This clone was found once. The genes are TRBV6-6 and TRBJ2-2; tentatively, D is TRBD1 (6 bases). The CDR3 totals 14 residues. The V end lost 6 bases, the J end lost 4 bases, and 12 bases lay between the germline ends. Per the germline V gene, CDR1 is MNHNY and CDR2 is SVGAGI (reference sequence). The CDR3 spells CASRTTGPTGELFF. Written as DNA, the CDR3 is TGTGCCAGCAGGACGACAGGTCCCACCGGGGAGCTGTTTTTT.

The rearrangement joins TRBV19 to TRBJ1-5; D is undetermined. Trimming left V 1 base short and J 6 bases short, with 4 bases between. Germline V gene data show CDR1 as LNHDA and CDR2 as SQIVND (reference sequence). This CDR3 region has 12 residues. The CDR3 DNA reads as TGTGCCAGTAGTATAGTTAGTCAGCCCCAGCATTTT. Its protein is CASSIVSQPQHF.